The subject of this entry is one TCR beta chain. These data come from a study of OX40 agonist ivuxolimab in advanced cancers. The ends lost 5 bases at V and 5 bases at J; junction bases unmatched: 6. Germline CDR1 is SGHRS and CDR2 is YFSETQ. This CDR3 contains 13 residues. Clones were read by immunoSEQ multiplex PCR, and TCRdb kept only the in-frame ones, dropping some. Of 45,000 to 65,000 clones listed, around 77% are singletons. This specimen consisted of CD4+ or CD8+ T cells sorted from blood, obtained in a trial of the OX40 agonist ivuxolimab. The chain couples TRBV5-1 to TRBJ1-1, with 7 nucleotides matching TRBD1. This TCR derives from an adult with an advanced solid tumor such as melanoma, head and neck, liver or kidney cancer. The CDR3, as DNA: TGCGCCAGCAGGGGGACAGTTGTGACTGAAGCTTTCTTT. It is translated as CASRGTVVTEAFF.